This T cell receptor (beta chain) came from a study of blood T cell repertoires in COVID-19. Whole-study context: From the United States, Italy and Spain came samples of acute and convalescent COVID-19. The analysed material was cDNA or gDNA that came from T cells, B-cell-depleted T cells, or PBMCs.

Germline V lookup: CDR1 LNHDA, CDR2 SQIVND (reference sequence). After removal of 5 bases from V and 11 bases from J, the junction contained 13 bases not matched to a gene. This CDR3 has 14 residues. Original methodology: Amplification from reference gene primers served as the basis for estimated nucleated cell counts. Sequencing used immunoSEQ multiplex PCR; TCRdb keeps in-frame clones, though not all of them. That table gives V, J and clone size, and the DNA gave D and trimming. The sample lists about 170,000 clones, roughly four fifths occurring once. This clonotype was obtained from a human donor with acute or convalescent COVID-19. The donor label of this sample is uncertain. Material: peripheral blood. V usage is TRBV19 and J usage is TRBJ1-1; 8 positions match TRBD1. CDR3 coding DNA: TGTGCCAGTAGTGGTTCAAGAAGGACAGGGATGGCTTTCTTT. Its translation is CASSGSRRTGMAFF.